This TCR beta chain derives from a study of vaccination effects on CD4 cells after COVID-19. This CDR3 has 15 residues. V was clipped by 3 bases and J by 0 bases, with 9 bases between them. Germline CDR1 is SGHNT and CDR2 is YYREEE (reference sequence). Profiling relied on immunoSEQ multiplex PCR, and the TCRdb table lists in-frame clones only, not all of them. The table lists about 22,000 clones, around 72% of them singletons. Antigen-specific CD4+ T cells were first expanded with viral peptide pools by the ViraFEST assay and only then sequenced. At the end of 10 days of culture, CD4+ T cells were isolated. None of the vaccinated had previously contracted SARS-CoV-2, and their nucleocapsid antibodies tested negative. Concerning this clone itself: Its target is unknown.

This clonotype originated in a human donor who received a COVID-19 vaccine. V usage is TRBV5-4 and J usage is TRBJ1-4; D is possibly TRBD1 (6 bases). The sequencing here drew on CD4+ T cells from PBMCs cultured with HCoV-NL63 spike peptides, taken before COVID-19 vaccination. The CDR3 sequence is CASSWGQSTNEKLFF. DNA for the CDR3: TGTGCCAGCAGCTGGGGACAATCAACTAATGAAAAACTGTTTTTT.